This entry lists 22 T cell receptor beta chains sequenced from one sample in a study of regulatory T cells in long-lasting Graves disease. In building TCR beta libraries, iRepertoire HTBI primers were used together with Arm-PCR of CDR3 regions. MiXCR was run by TCRdb on the multiplex PCR reads, yielding one entry per CDR3 protein. The data hold 350,000 to 450,000 distinct CDR3 sequences, with under 25% observed a single time. The time point here: persistent/refractory GD, antithyroid drugs over 5 years with positive TRAb. PBMCs were the source of the RNA used for TCR sequencing. The sample here was peripheral blood mononuclear cells (PBMCs), taken when the disease was refractory, from a patient treated with antithyroid drugs. The source of these receptors is a female donor with Graves disease.

There are a few counts of this clonotype. V and J are TRBV5-5 and TRBJ2-5; 12 bases match TRBD2. The CDR3 spans 18 residues. V was clipped by 4 bases and J by 5 bases; unmatched bases: 15. From germline, CDR1 is SGHKS and CDR2 YYEKEE (reference sequence). CDR3 sequence reads: CASSPFLLGLAGWETQYF. The CDR3 DNA reads as TGTGCCAGCAGCCCTTTTTTATTGGGACTAGCGGGCTGGGAGACCCAGTACTTC.

The chain recombines TRBV11-2 with TRBJ2-7, with 10 bases that match TRBD1. J gave up 5 bases and V 4 bases, and 5 bases lay outside the gene matches. The CDR3 sequence is 14 residues long. Looked up from germline, CDR1 is SGHAT and CDR2 is FQNNGV. The CDR3 DNA is TGTGCCAGCAGCTCGGGACAGGGGTACCACGAGCAGTACTTC. It is translated as CASSSGQGYHEQYF. Looking up the rest from reference TRBV11-2 and TRBJ2-7 gives the full variable domain: EAGVAQSPRYKIIEKRQSVAFWCNPISGHATLYWYQQILGQGPKLLIQFQNNGVVDDSQLPKDRFSAERLKGVDSTLKIQPAKLEDSAVYLCASSSGQGYHEQYFGPGTRLTVT.

This chain connects TRBV24-1 to TRBJ1-2; D unclear. CDR1 KGHDR and CDR2 SFDVKD come from the germline V gene. The CDR3 is 13 residues long. V lost 4 bases to trimming and J lost 2 bases, with 7 bases between them. Here the CDR3 DNA reads TGTGCCACCAGTGACGGAGGGAACTATGGCTACACCTTC. It yields the protein CATSDGGNYGYTF.

Note on this clonotype: Since the CDR3 does not end with the conserved phenylalanine or tryptophan, this likely comes from a read error. The chain couples TRBV27 to TRBJ1-5; 7 bases are shared with TRBD1. There are 16 residues in the CDR3. Germline CDR1 and CDR2: MNHEY and SMNVEV (reference sequence). Losses at the gene ends were 5 bases for V and 7 bases for J; bases not matched to a gene: 14. This CDR3 is CASSPRQGQGYQPQHL. CDR3 bases: TGTGCCAGCAGTCCGCGACAGGGCCAGGGTTACCAGCCCCAGCATCTT.

This clonotype was seen ten or more times. This rearrangement joins TRBV12-3 or TRBV12-4 to TRBJ2-7; D may be TRBD2 (5 bases). Trimming stripped 6 bases from V and 2 bases from J, with 14 bases between. This CDR3 spans 14 amino acids. CDR3 sequence reads: CASSPFEGAYEQYF. Here the CDR3 DNA reads TGTGCCAGCAGCCCCTTTGAGGGAGCCTACGAGCAGTACTTC.

CDR3 DNA sequence: TGTGCCAGCAGCTTGGTTACCGTTCAGAGGCTCTATGGCTACACCTTC. Translating gives CASSLVTVQRLYGYTF. The chain links TRBV5-6 to TRBJ1-2; D is unresolved. With 0 bases removed from V and 4 bases from J, the gap between germline ends came to 16 bases. Looked up from germline, CDR1 is SGHDT and CDR2 is YYEEEE. This CDR3 contains 16 residues.

The chain joins TRBV3-1 to TRBJ2-7, with TRBD2 matching over 9 bases. Germline trimming cut 5 bases from V and 6 bases from J; bases unmatched to any gene: 11. The CDR3 contains 15 residues. Germline-derived CDR1 and CDR2 are LGHDT and YNNKEL (reference sequence). The CDR3 loop is CASSKGLAGPTEQYF. The CDR3 nucleotides read TGTGCCAGCAGCAAGGGACTAGCAGGTCCCACCGAGCAGTACTTC.

This clonotype appeared many times. The V gene is TRBV11-3, the J gene TRBJ2-7; 7 positions match TRBD2. The CDR3 has 15 residues. Germline CDR1 and CDR2: SGHNT and YENEEA. V was pared by 6 bases and J by 7 bases, with 15 bases of the junction left unmatched. CDR3 coding DNA: TGTGCCAGCAGACGGAAGCGGGAAAAGAAGGGTGAGCAGTACTTC. Residues: CASRRKREKKGEQYF.

This clonotype was picked up a small number of times. The CDR3 DNA sequence: TGTGCCAGCAGGGACAGGGGCTACACCTTC. As protein: CASRDRGYTF. The rearrangement uses TRBV6-2 or TRBV6-3 and TRBJ1-2; TRBD1 aligns across 7 bases. Germline CDR1 and CDR2: MNHEY and SVGEGT. CDR3 length: 10 residues. Trimming removed 6 bases from V and 8 bases from J; junction bases left unmatched: 0.

The CDR3 DNA reads as TGTGCCAGTAGTATCTTCAATCGGCTAGCGAACACCGGGGAGCTGTTTTTT. Its translation is CASSIFNRLANTGELFF. The gene calls are TRBV19 and TRBJ2-2; D is unresolved. Trimming took off 3 bases at V and 0 bases at J, with 14 bases between the two ends. The CDR3 covers 17 residues. Germline V CDR1 and CDR2: LNHDA, SQIVND (reference sequence).

This clonotype was seen repeatedly, ten times or more. V usage is TRBV6-1 and J usage is TRBJ2-5; TRBD1 matches 7 bases. The junction had 8 bases not matched to a gene; V was cut back by 8 bases and J by 5 bases. The CDR3 loop spans 13 amino acids. Germline CDR1 reads MNHNS; CDR2 reads SASEGT. This CDR3 reads CASGNRGSETQYF. Here the CDR3 DNA reads TGTGCCAGCGGGAACAGGGGTTCGGAGACCCAGTACTTC.

As regards this clonotype: A much more abundant neighbour one base away suggests this may be a read error. V gene TRBV7-9 combines with J gene TRBJ2-7; D is possibly TRBD2 (6 bases). The CDR3 is made up of 13 amino acids. Trimming took off 4 bases at V and 5 bases at J, with 12 bases between the two ends. Germline V CDR1 and CDR2: SEHNR, FQNEAQ (reference sequence). The DNA for the CDR3 is TGTGCCAGCAGCTCGGAGGGCCACGACGAGCAGTACTTC. Its protein product is CASSSEGHDEQYF.

This clonotype was recorded at least ten times. The chain has TRBV28 and TRBJ1-4, with unresolved D. The length of the CDR3 is 12 residues. Between the trimmed V and J ends, which lost 5 bases and 10 bases, there was a span of 11 bases. Germline V gene sequence: CDR1 MDHEN, CDR2 SYDVKM. The chain's CDR3 is CASSTLSRKLFF. In DNA form, the CDR3 reads TGTGCCAGCAGTACTCTTTCAAGAAAACTGTTTTTT.

This clonotype was recorded many times. V gene TRBV7-3 combines with J gene TRBJ2-7; 7 positions match TRBD1. CDR1 is SGHTA and CDR2 is FQGTGA in the germline V gene. V shed 5 bases and J 6 bases; nucleotides not matched to a gene: 7. The CDR3 sequence is 13 residues long. The CDR3 is CASSKRQGGEQYF. CDR3 coding DNA: TGTGCCAGCAGCAAAAGACAGGGCGGCGAGCAGTACTTC.

This clonotype was observed many times. The V and J genes are TRBV11-2 and TRBJ1-1, with 10 bases that match TRBD1. The germline V gene encodes CDR1 SGHAT and CDR2 FQNNGV. This CDR3 has 14 residues. With 5 bases clipped from V and 5 bases from J, the junction kept 5 bases outside the gene matches. CDR3 sequence (DNA): TGTGCCAGCAGCCCTACGGGACAGGGGACTGAAGCTTTCTTT. As protein: CASSPTGQGTEAFF.

Many counts were recorded for this clonotype. This rearrangement joins TRBV28 to TRBJ2-5; D is unclear. Trimming took 6 bases from V and 7 from J, leaving 9 bases between them. The CDR3 totals 11 residues. CDR1 and CDR2 (germline): MDHEN, SYDVKM. CDR3 amino acids: CASSLGGTQYF. CDR3 nucleotide sequence: TGTGCCAGCAGCCTGGGCGGGACCCAGTACTTC.

The V gene is TRBV30, the J gene TRBJ1-6; D may be TRBD1 (6 bases). The V gene's germline CDR1 is GTSNPN and CDR2 SVGIG (reference sequence). V was trimmed by 3 bases and J by 8 bases, leaving 11 bases between them. The CDR3 is made up of 13 amino acids. CDR3 DNA: TGTGCCTGGAGGAGGGGGAATGATTCACCCCTCCACTTT. Translated: CAWRRGNDSPLHF.

This clonotype has a count of ten or more. V is TRBV11-2 and J is TRBJ2-5; 9 nucleotides match TRBD2. CDR3 size: 16 residues. V gave up 1 base and J gave up 6 bases; unmatched junction bases: 9. The germline CDR1 and CDR2 sequences are SGHAT and FQNNGV. This CDR3 reads CASSLAGGLAGQTQYF. The CDR3, as DNA: TGTGCCAGCAGCTTAGCGGGGGGACTAGCCGGTCAGACCCAGTACTTC.

The rearrangement joins TRBV30 to TRBJ1-2; 9 bases align to TRBD1. After removal of 2 bases from V and 8 bases from J, the junction contained 15 bases not matched to a gene. Germline CDR1 GTSNPN, CDR2 SVGIG (reference sequence). This CDR3 contains 16 residues. CDR3 loop: CAWSRTGTGLHGGYTF. CDR3 sequence (DNA): TGTGCCTGGAGTAGAACCGGGACAGGGCTACATGGGGGCTACACCTTC.

The sample holds many counts of this clonotype. The chain combines TRBV7-8 with TRBJ2-7; TRBD1 is a possible D gene (7 bases). The CDR3 runs 14 residues. In germline, CDR1 is SGHVS, CDR2 FQNEAQ. V lost 1 base and J lost 5, with 12 bases in between. CDR3 amino acids: CASSLGARGDEQYF. CDR3 bases: TGTGCCAGCAGCTTAGGGGCCAGGGGGGACGAGCAGTACTTC.

This clonotype has more than one count but fewer than ten. The chain couples TRBV20-1 to TRBJ2-2, with D perhaps matching TRBD1 (6 bases). The ends were cut back, 2 bases at V and 4 bases at J, with 11 bases in the middle. The length of the CDR3 is 14 residues. Germline CDR1 and CDR2: DFQATT and SNEGSKA (reference sequence). CDR3 nucleotides: TGCAGTGCTAGACTAACAGGGTCCACCGGGGAGCTGTTTTTT. Protein: CSARLTGSTGELFF.

This clonotype was found many times. The V gene is TRBV10-3, the J gene TRBJ2-5, with a weak D call TRBD2 (6 bases). Trimming stripped 10 bases from V and 5 bases from J, with 14 bases between. Germline loops: CDR1 ENHRY, CDR2 SYGVKD. There are 12 residues in the CDR3. The CDR3 DNA reads as TGTGCCACGCGGGACTTTGACGAGACCCAGTACTTC. Its translation is CATRDFDETQYF.